The T cell receptor beta chain described here comes from a study of blood T cell repertoires in COVID-19. Study summary: Spain, Italy and the United States supplied samples that represented acute and convalescent COVID-19. Sources were T cells, B-cell-depleted T cells, or PBMCs; the material itself was cDNA or gDNA.

This clone was seen only once. In the source study's methods: For nucleated cells, counts were estimated from reference gene primer amplification. Libraries were prepared by immunoSEQ multiplex PCR; TCRdb keeps only in-frame clonotypes and omits some of them. V and J calls and clone size are those listed in that table; D and trimming were worked out from the DNA. The table has 300,000 to 350,000 clones, more than 70% seen once. There are 15 residues in the CDR3. Germline V gene data show CDR1 as LNHNV and CDR2 as YYDKDF (reference sequence). The V end lost 0 bases, the J end lost 6 bases, and 12 bases lay between the germline ends. Enrolment of Seattle patients took place during active infection, and they were followed longitudinally.

The sequencing input was peripheral blood. J is TRBJ1-5 and V is TRBV15; D perhaps matches TRBD1 (6 bases). The TCR comes from a woman between 25 and 40 years old with COVID-19, enrolled during active disease. The chain's CDR3 is CATSRDTGQGQPQHF. The CDR3 nucleotides read TGTGCCACCAGCAGAGATACAGGGCAGGGTCAGCCCCAGCATTTT.